The T cell receptor (beta chain) described here comes from a study of persistence of HIV-infected CD4 T cells. Broader study findings: CMV- and Gag-responding cells had lower TCRbeta richness than CD3/CD28-responding cells. Antigen-responding cells were enriched for degenerate expanded CDR3beta sequences.

Nonspecific anti-CD3/anti-CD28 bead stimulation represents the broad CD4+ T cell repertoire. Sorting of responding CD4+ T cells relied on upregulated CD40 ligand together with CD69. Inclusion required CMV-positive serology and CD4+ counts above 400 cells/uL. Stimulated PBMCs had first been depleted of CD8+ T cells. This clone showed up just a few times. The target antigen is unknown. From germline, CDR1 is SNHLY and CDR2 FYNNEI. V was pared by 5 bases and J by 0 bases, with 5 bases between. The length of the CDR3 is 12 residues. The libraries were made with immunoSEQ version 4 in survey mode. Clones were sequenced by immunoSEQ multiplex PCR, and TCRdb holds only the in-frame ones, with some missing. The data hold 40,000 to 55,000 clones, with around 90% observed a single time.

The V gene is TRBV2, the J gene TRBJ2-7; D ambiguous. This specimen consisted of CD4+ T cells sorted from PBMCs after approximately 19-hour stimulation, obtained from a patient who received antiretroviral therapy. The TCR comes from an adult woman with HIV who was CMV-seropositive. CDR3 nucleotide sequence: TGTGCCAGCAGTCGGAGCTCCTACGAGCAGTACTTC. Its translation is CASSRSSYEQYF.